The clone carrying this T cell receptor (beta chain) has a handful of counts. Its antigen is not identified. Treatment indicated: 10-day PBMC culture with coronavirus spike peptide pools or control peptides (ViraFEST assay). Peptide pool stimulation in ViraFEST expanded antigen-specific T cells, whose TCRs were then sequenced. Cultured CD4+ T cell DNA underwent sequencing with the Oncomine TCR Beta short-read assay. TCRdb re-called the PCR reads through MiXCR, storing one row per CDR3 protein. The data show 19,000 or so distinct CDR3 sequences, with 46% seen just once and around 2.9% held by the top ten. These data come from a study of vaccination and CD4 T cells after COVID-19. The wider study: Comprising six males and four females, the convalescent participants counted two Hispanic individuals among them. Overall study findings and caveats: Median SARS-CoV-2-reactive clonotype numbers rose nonsignificantly, about 21 to 38.

CDR3 size: 15 residues. V shed 3 bases and J 9 bases; nucleotides not matched to a gene: 9. The germline CDR1 and CDR2 sequences are ENHRY and SYGVKD. The chain couples TRBV10-3 to TRBJ1-5, with 9 bases aligning to TRBD1. The sample consisted of CD4+ T cells from blood, cultured in vitro, taken after SARS-CoV-2 vaccination. The source is a human donor who had recovered from COVID-19. CDR3 sequence: CAISEDRGSGGPQHF. The CDR3 DNA sequence: TGTGCCATCAGTGAAGACAGGGGGTCCGGTGGGCCCCAGCATTTT.